The rows below give T cell receptor beta chains drawn from one sample of a study of tumor and adjacent non-tumor tissue in lung cancer. Using its own MiXCR run on the multiplex PCR reads, TCRdb lists one record per CDR3 protein. Of 80,000 to 100,000 distinct CDR3 sequences detected, more than 80% appear once; the ten largest clones hold about 29%. The sample was distant non-tumor lung tissue. The receptors here all came from a man aged 55 to 70 with small cell lung cancer. The CDR3 runs from the conserved cysteine through the conserved F or W. Each record gives: D gene, clone size, J gene, V gene, CDR3 length, CDR3 DNA, CDR3 protein. A D gene is named only where the DNA matches it firmly. The listing skips clone size in some rows; elsewhere it reads once, few, many or a size class.

. | once | TRBJ2-2 | TRBV6-5 | 17 | TGTGCCAGCAGTTACTCCCCACATCCAAGTAACAGCGGGGAGCTGTTTTTT | CASSYSPHPSNSGELFF
. | many | TRBJ1-2 | TRBV28 | 14 | TGTGCCAGCTTGGGGACAAATGAAGACTATGGCTACACCTTC | CASLGTNEDYGYTF
TRBD2 | . | TRBJ2-3 | TRBV6-2/TRBV6-3 | 17 | TGTGACAGCAATTACTCGAACCGCGGGAGGGCCGAGGATACGCAGTATTTT | CDSNYSNRGRAEDTQYF
TRBD2 | . | TRBJ2-7 | TRBV11-2 | 15 | TGTGCTAGCAGCTTAGATTCGAGCGGGATTTACGAGTGGTACTTC | CASSLDSSGIYEWYF
TRBD1 | . | TRBJ1-1 | TRBV6-1 | 17 | TGTGCCAGCAGTGATGACCCGGAGGGGGCGATGAACATTGAAGCTTTTTTT | CASSDDPEGAMNIEAFF
TRBD2 | . | TRBJ2-7 | TRBV12-3/TRBV12-4 | 15 | TGTGCCAGCAGTCCGGGACCAGCGGGAGATTACGAGCAGTACTTC | CASSPGPAGDYEQYF
. | . | TRBJ2-7 | TRBV11-2 | 14 | TGTGCCAGTAGCTTAGGCACGATCTCCTACGAGCAGTACTTC | CASSLGTISYEQYF
TRBD2 | . | TRBJ2-7 | TRBV28 | 14 | TGTGCCAGCAGTTTGGGACTAGCGACCTACGGGCAGTACTTC | CASSLGLATYGQYF
. | . | TRBJ2-3 | TRBV11-2 | 15 | TGTGCCAGCAGTTCCGGAGGGATTGCTGGATATACGCAGTATTTT | CASSSGGIAGYTQYF
. | . | TRBJ2-1 | TRBV6-5 | 15 | TGTGCCAGCAGTTACTCTGTGGGAGTGTGTAATGAGCGGTTCTTC | CASSYSVGVCNERFF
. | once | TRBJ2-1 | TRBV12-3/TRBV12-4 | 12 | TGTGCCAGCAGTACAGGGTCTGGAAAAGCGTTCTTC | CASSTGSGKAFF
TRBD2 | . | TRBJ2-1 | TRBV5-7 | 16 | TGTGACAGCAGCTCTTTATTAGCGGGAGGCCTCAATGAGCAGTTCTTT | CDSSSLLAGGLNEQFF
TRBD2 | . | TRBJ2-1 | TRBV11-2 | 18 | TGTGCCTGCAGCTTAGGAGTAGCGGGAGGCTACTATTACAATGAGCTGTTCTTC | CACSLGVAGGYYYNELFF
. | . | TRBJ1-2 | TRBV28 | 12 | TGTGCCATCACTTTTGGGGAAGATGGCTACACCTTC | CAITFGEDGYTF
. | . | TRBJ2-7 | TRBV12-3/TRBV12-4 | 14 | TGTGCTAGCAGGGAAGCGGGTAGAAACTATGAGCAGTACTTC | CASREAGRNYEQYF
. | . | TRBJ2-3 | TRBV7-9 | 13 | TGTGTCAGCAGCTTAGCTGACAGTCATACGCAGTATTTT | CVSSLADSHTQYF
. | . | TRBJ2-3 | TRBV11-2 | 15 | TGTGCAGGCGGCCTGGCGCTAGCAAGCCCAGATACGCAGTATTTT | CAGGLALASPDTQYF
. | . | TRBJ1-1 | TRBV29-1 | 12 | TGCAGCGTTGGGGTCAGGGTAACACAAGCTTTCTTT | CSVGVRVTQAFF
TRBD1 | . | TRBJ1-1 | TRBV14 | 13 | TGTGCCTGCAGACAAGATTGGTGGACAGGAGCTTTCTTT | CACRQDWWTGAFF
TRBD1 | . | TRBJ1-1 | TRBV12-3/TRBV12-4 | 17 | TGTGCCAGCAGATGCAGCATCCCGACAGGGAGAGACACTGAAGCTTTCTTT | CASRCSIPTGRDTEAFF
TRBD2 | . | TRBJ2-1 | TRBV6-5 | 14 | TGTGCCAGCACGGGGACTAACGGGATGGGTGAGCAGTTCTTC | CASTGTNGMGEQFF
. | . | TRBJ2-7 | TRBV11-2 | 12 | TGTGGCAGCAGCTCACTGGGCTCGGAGCAGTACTTC | CGSSSLGSEQYF
. | . | TRBJ2-5 | TRBV6-5 | 14 | TGTGCCAGCAGCTATGACAGAATTCAAGAGACCCTGTACTTC | CASSYDRIQETLYF
. | . | TRBJ1-2 | TRBV6-6 | 13 | TGTGCCAGCACGACCACAACTAACTATGGCTACACCTTC | CASTTTTNYGYTF
TRBD2 | . | TRBJ2-1 | TRBV12-3/TRBV12-4 | 15 | TGTGCCAGCAATCAGACTAGCTGGGGGTTCAATGAGCAGTTCTTC | CASNQTSWGFNEQFF
. | . | TRBJ2-5 | TRBV24-1 | 14 | TGCGCCACCAGTGATTTGGACGGACATGAGACCCAGTACTTC | CATSDLDGHETQYF
. | . | TRBJ2-1 | TRBV20-1 | 16 | TGCAGTGCGCAGACGCGATTAGCGCATTCCTACAATGAGCAGTTCTTC | CSAQTRLAHSYNEQFF
. | . | TRBJ2-7 | TRBV4-1 | 13 | TGCGCCAGCAGTTTCGACAGATTCTACGATCAGTACTTT | CASSFDRFYDQYF
TRBD2 | . | TRBJ2-1 | TRBV29-1 | 15 | TGCAGCGCTGAATTAGCGGGCAATACCTACGATGAGCACTTATTC | CSAELAGNTYDEHLF
. | many | TRBJ1-1 | TRBV20-1 | 12 | TGCAGTGCTAGTAAGGGGGTCACTGAAGCTTTCTTT | CSASKGVTEAFF
. | . | TRBJ2-5 | TRBV6-1 | 18 | TGTGCCAGCACCGACTCGAACCTGGGACTCCGAGAGGTGGAGACCCAGTACTTC | CASTDSNLGLREVETQYF
. | once | TRBJ2-2 | TRBV11-2 | 14 | TGTGCCAGCGGCTTAGCGTGTGAGACCGGGGAGCTGTTTTTT | CASGLACETGELFF
. | . | TRBJ1-6 | TRBV6-5 | 14 | TGTACCAGCAGTTACGGGGCATATAATTCACCCTTCCACTTT | CTSSYGAYNSPFHF
. | . | TRBJ2-2 | TRBV4-2 | 16 | TGTGCCAGGAGCCAAGAGTTCGACAGCTACACCGGGGAGCTGTTTTTT | CARSQEFDSYTGELFF
. | . | TRBJ2-1 | TRBV6-5 | 15 | TGTGCCAACAGTTACTCTGGGGTAGTGGATAATGAGCAGTTCTTC | CANSYSGVVDNEQFF